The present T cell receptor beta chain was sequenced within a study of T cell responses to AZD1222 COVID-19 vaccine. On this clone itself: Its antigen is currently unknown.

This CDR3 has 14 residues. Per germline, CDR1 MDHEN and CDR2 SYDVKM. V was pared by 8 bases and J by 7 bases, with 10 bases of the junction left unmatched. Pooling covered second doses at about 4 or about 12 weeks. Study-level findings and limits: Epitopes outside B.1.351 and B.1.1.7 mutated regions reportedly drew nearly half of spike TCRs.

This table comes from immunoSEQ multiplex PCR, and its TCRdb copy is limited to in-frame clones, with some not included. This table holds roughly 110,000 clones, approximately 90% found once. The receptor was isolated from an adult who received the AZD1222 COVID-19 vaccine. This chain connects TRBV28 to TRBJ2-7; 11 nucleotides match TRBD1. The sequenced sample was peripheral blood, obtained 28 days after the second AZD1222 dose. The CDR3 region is CASLTGTGGREQYF. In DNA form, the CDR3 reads TGTGCCAGCCTCACCGGGACAGGGGGTCGGGAGCAGTACTTC.